This TCR beta chain was recorded in a study of Graves' ophthalmopathy and Graves' hyperthyroidism. Overall study results and limits: In predicting ophthalmopathy progression, the model reached approximately 71% sensitivity and 72.22% specificity. In separating ophthalmopathy from stable hyperthyroidism, a 13-signature model achieved roughly 90% sensitivity and over 80% specificity.

A 10 ml volume of fresh peripheral blood provided the PBMCs. From germline, CDR1 is MGHDK and CDR2 SYGVNS. The CDR3 spans 13 residues. V was clipped by 4 bases and J by 6 bases; unmatched bases: 5. Transcripts of RNA were the source for amplifying TCR beta CDR3 regions. Second-round multiplex PCR came after first-round RT-PCR with HTBI primers. TCRdb re-analysed the multiplex PCR reads in MiXCR, keeping a single row per CDR3 protein. Counted here are hundreds of thousands of distinct CDR3 sequences, over 13% occurring once; the ten biggest clones make up 9.8%. This clonotype has a count of ten or more. Its target is not known.

Material for sequencing was blood. The TCR sequence derives from a woman aged 25 to 39 with Graves' ophthalmopathy. The chain employs TRBV25-1 and TRBJ1-1; 7 positions agree with TRBD1. The CDR3: CASSASGGSEAFF. The DNA for the CDR3 is TGTGCCAGCAGTGCATCAGGGGGATCTGAAGCTTTCTTT.